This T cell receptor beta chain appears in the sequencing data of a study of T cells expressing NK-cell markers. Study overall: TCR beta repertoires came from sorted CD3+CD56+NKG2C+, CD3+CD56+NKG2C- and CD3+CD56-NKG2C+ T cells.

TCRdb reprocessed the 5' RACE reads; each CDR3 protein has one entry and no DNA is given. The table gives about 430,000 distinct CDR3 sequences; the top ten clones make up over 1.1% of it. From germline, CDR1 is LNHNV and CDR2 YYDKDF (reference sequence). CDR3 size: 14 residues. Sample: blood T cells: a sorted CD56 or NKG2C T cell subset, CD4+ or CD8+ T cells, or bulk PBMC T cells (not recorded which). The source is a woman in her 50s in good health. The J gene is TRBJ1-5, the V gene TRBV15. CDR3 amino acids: CATSKIGINQPQHF.